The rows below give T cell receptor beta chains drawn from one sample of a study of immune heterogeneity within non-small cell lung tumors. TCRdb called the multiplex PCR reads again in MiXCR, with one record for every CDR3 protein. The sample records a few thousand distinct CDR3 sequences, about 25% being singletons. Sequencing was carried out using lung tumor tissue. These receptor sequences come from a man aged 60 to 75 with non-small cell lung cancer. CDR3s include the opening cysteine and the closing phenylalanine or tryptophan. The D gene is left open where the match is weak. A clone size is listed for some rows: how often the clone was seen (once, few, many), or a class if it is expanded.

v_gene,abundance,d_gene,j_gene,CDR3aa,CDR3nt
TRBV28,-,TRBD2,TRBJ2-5,CASSRTSGRAQETQYF,TGTGCCAGCAGTCGGACTAGCGGGAGGGCCCAAGAGACCCAGTACTTC
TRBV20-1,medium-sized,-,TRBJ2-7,CSASTGDGYEQYF,TGCAGTGCTAGTACGGGGGATGGCTACGAGCAGTACTTC
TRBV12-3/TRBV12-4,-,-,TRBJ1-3,CASSSRGYSGNNTYF,TGTGCCAGCAGTTCTAGGGGGTACTCTGGAAACAACACATATTTT
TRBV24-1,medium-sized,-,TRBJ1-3,CATSSSGNTIYF,TGTGCCACCAGTAGTTCTGGAAACACCATATATTTT
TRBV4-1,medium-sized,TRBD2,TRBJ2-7,CASSQTSGGSYEQYF,TGCGCCAGCAGCCAAACTAGCGGAGGCTCCTACGAGCAGTACTTC
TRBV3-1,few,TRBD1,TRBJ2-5,CASTRRQGQETQYF,TGTGCCAGCACCAGAAGACAGGGCCAAGAGACCCAGTACTTC
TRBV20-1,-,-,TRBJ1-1,CSASQHGMNTEASF,TGCAGTGCTAGCCAACATGGGATGAACACTGAAGCTTCCTTT
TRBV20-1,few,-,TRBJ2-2,CSARDPGRAARELFF,TGCAGTGCTAGAGATCCAGGACGGGCTGCCAGGGAGCTGTTTTTT
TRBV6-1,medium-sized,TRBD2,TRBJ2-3,CASSYGTRADTQYF,TGTGCCAGCAGTTACGGGACTAGGGCAGATACGCAGTATTTT
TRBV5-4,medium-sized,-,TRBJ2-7,CASSSSGPGWSTETEQYF,TGTGCCAGCAGCTCCTCTGGACCGGGATGGAGTACAGAAACCGAGCAGTACTTC
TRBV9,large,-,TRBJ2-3,CASSVGPQRPTDTQYF,TGTGCCAGCAGCGTAGGGCCTCAGCGTCCCACAGATACGCAGTATTTT
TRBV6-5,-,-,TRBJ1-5,CASRADMSNQPQHF,TGTGCCAGCAGGGCGGATATGAGCAATCAGCCCCAGCATTTT
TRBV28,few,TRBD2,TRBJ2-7,CASSLGGGGSGSLYEQYF,TGTGCCAGCAGTTTAGGAGGAGGGGGTAGCGGGAGTCTTTACGAGCAGTACTTC
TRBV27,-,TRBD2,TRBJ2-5,CANSLSGGGTQETQYF,TGTGCCAACAGTTTATCGGGGGGGGGGACCCAAGAGACCCAGTACTTC
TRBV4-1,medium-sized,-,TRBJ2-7,CASSQDLWTAQYF,TGCGCCAGCAGCCAAGATCTTTGGACAGCACAGTACTTC
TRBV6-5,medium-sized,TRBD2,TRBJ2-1,CASSSTGTSVEQFF,TGTGCCAGCAGTTCAACCGGGACTAGCGTTGAGCAGTTCTTC
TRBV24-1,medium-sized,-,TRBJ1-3,CATSDPRDFGNTIYF,TGTGCCACCAGTGATCCCCGGGACTTTGGAAACACCATATATTTT